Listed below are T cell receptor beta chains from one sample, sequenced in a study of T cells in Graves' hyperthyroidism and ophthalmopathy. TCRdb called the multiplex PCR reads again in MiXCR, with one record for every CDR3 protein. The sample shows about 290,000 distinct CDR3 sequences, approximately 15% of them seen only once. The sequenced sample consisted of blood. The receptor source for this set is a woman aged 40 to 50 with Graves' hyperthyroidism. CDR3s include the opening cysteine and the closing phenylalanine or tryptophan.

CASSQYIGASGKNIQYF,TRBV3-1,TRBJ2-4
CASSRPGRPNTEAFF,TRBV3-1,TRBJ1-1
CASSAQGKGYTF,TRBV28,TRBJ1-2
CASNSQGNTGELFF,TRBV2,TRBJ2-2
CASSPPSTGGSETQYF,TRBV18,TRBJ2-5
CASSEDGSSYQPQHF,TRBV6-1,TRBJ1-5
CSVAAGGPIGELFF,TRBV29-1,TRBJ2-2
CASSQGGRQGKAFF,TRBV2,TRBJ1-1
CAPGRLQETQYF,TRBV24-1,TRBJ2-5
CASSFVGGAGNTEAFF,TRBV7-8,TRBJ1-1
CASSIRLAGYTGELFF,TRBV19,TRBJ2-2
CSAPSGTAGTGELFF,TRBV29-1,TRBJ2-2
CASSSPIVGPSFNTGELFF,TRBV7-9,TRBJ2-2
CASSLVHPNTEAFF,TRBV7-8,TRBJ1-1
CASSRLGSPYEQYF,TRBV7-2,TRBJ2-7
CASSPPTTYEQYF,TRBV18,TRBJ2-7
CASSRGLAGGPPQETQYF,TRBV5-1,TRBJ2-5
CSAGGSSSYEQYF,TRBV20-1,TRBJ2-7
CASSRTGLAVRNEQFF,TRBV10-1,TRBJ2-1
CASSLGGEGIEQYF,TRBV7-6,TRBJ2-7
CASSLRRGGFNQPQHF,TRBV12-3/TRBV12-4,TRBJ1-5
CASSGSVDTGELFF,TRBV25-1,TRBJ2-2
CASSERAYGYTF,TRBV2,TRBJ1-2
CASRSEGDEQFF,TRBV2,TRBJ2-1
CASSLRDQTTEAFF,TRBV18,TRBJ1-1
CASSLGVGQNTGELFF,TRBV12-3/TRBV12-4,TRBJ2-2
CASSTERLAGGGEQFF,TRBV19,TRBJ2-1
CASSATPSSGNTIYF,TRBV18,TRBJ1-3
CASSLSHTGELFF,TRBV7-9,TRBJ2-2
CASSQDWRENTGELFF,TRBV3-1,TRBJ2-2
CASSESTPNQPQHF,TRBV2,TRBJ1-5
CASGGQGVETQYF,TRBV2,TRBJ2-5
CASSFSSGGRGNIQYF,TRBV5-1,TRBJ2-4
CASSVGVDTNSYGYTF,TRBV9,TRBJ1-2
CASNLRGGGKKHSGNTIYF,TRBV19,TRBJ1-3
CASSHDIDPLRGEYF,TRBV7-9,TRBJ2-7
CASSLWGRTEAFF,TRBV28,TRBJ1-1
CASSTGQGDEQYF,TRBV6-1,TRBJ2-7